This T cell receptor (beta chain) appears in the sequencing data of a study of shared clonotypes between healthy human individuals. TCRdb's copy holds only in-frame clones and misses some; the assay was immunoSEQ multiplex PCR. This table holds about 1 million clones, under 80% found once. V was clipped by 5 bases and J by 3 bases; unmatched bases: 5. The CDR3 is 14 residues long. From germline, CDR1 is KGHSH and CDR2 LQKENI. This clone has only a few counts. The material sequenced was memory CD4+ T cells sorted from blood. Subset noted: CD45RA-negative fraction. This clonotype was sampled from a man between 18 and 29 years old in good health. This rearrangement joins TRBV18 to TRBJ1-1, with 8 bases fitting TRBD1. In DNA form, the CDR3 reads TGTGCCAGCTCAGCCGGACAGGGCTACACTGAAGCTTTCTTT. It encodes CASSAGQGYTEAFF.